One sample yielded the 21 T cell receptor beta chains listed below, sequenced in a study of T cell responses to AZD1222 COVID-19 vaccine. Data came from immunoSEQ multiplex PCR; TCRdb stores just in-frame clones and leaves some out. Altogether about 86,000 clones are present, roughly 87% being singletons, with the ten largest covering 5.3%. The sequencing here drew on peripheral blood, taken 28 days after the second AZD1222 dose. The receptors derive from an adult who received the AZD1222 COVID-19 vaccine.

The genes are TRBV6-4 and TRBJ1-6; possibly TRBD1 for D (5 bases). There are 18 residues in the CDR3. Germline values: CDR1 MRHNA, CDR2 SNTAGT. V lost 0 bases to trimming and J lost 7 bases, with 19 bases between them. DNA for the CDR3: TGTGCCAGCAGTGACTCAGGGGCCGGTCTTCCACAGAATTCACCCCTCCACTTT. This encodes CASSDSGAGLPQNSPLHF.

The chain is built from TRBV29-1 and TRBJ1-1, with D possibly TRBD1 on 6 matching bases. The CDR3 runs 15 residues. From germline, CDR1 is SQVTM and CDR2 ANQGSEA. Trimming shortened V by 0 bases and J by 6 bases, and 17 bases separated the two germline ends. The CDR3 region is CSVEEQGFLFSEAFF. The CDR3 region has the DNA TGCAGCGTTGAAGAACAGGGCTTTTTATTTTCTGAAGCTTTCTTT.

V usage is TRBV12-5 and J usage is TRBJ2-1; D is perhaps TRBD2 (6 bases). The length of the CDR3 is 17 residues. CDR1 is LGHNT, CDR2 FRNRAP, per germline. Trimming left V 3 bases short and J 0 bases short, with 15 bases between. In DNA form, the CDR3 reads TGTGCTAGTGGTTTTGCGGGGAGAACCAGCTCCTACAATGAGCAGTTCTTC. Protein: CASGFAGRTSSYNEQFF.

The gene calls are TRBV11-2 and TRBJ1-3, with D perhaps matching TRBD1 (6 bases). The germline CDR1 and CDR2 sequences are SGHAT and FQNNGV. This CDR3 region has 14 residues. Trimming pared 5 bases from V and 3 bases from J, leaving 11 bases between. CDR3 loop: CASSPWTVGNTIYF. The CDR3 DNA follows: TGTGCCAGCAGCCCCTGGACAGTTGGAAACACCATATATTTT.

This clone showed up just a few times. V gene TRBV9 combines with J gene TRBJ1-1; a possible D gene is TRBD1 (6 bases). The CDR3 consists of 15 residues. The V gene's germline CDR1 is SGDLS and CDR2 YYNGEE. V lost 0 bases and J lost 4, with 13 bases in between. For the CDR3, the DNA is TGTGCCAGCAGCGTAGGAGGTAACAGGGCCACTGAAGCTTTCTTT. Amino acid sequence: CASSVGGNRATEAFF.

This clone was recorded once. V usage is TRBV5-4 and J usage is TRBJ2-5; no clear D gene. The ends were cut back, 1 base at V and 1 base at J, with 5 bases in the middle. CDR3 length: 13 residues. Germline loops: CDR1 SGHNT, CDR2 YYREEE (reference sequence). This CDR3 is CASSLTPQETQYF. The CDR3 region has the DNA TGTGCCAGCAGCTTGACTCCCCAAGAGACCCAGTACTTC.

The CDR3 sequence is CASSLNMIEAFF. The CDR3 coding sequence is TGTGCCAGCAGCTTGAACATGATTGAAGCTTTCTTT. The chain carries TRBV5-6 and TRBJ1-1, with no clear D. The V and J ends lost 1 base and 7 bases respectively, with 8 bases between them. Per germline, CDR1 SGHDT and CDR2 YYEEEE. This CDR3 is built from 12 residues.

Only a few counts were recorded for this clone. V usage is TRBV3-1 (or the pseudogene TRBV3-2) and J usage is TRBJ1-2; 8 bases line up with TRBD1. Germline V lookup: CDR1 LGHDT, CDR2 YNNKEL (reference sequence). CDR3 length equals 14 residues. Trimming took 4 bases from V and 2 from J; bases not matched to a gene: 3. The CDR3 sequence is CASSPRTGNYGYTF. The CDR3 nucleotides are TGTGCCAGCAGCCCCCGGACAGGGAACTATGGCTACACCTTC.

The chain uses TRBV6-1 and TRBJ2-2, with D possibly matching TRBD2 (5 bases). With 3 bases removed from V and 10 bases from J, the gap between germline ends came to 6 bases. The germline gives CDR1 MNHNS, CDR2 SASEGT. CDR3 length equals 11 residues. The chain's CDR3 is CASSDGVELFF. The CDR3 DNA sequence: TGTGCCAGCAGTGACGGGGTGGAGCTGTTTTTT.

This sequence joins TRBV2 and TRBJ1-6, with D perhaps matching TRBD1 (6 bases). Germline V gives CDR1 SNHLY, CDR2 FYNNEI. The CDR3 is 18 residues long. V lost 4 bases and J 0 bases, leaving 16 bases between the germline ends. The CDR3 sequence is CASSGGAGAASYNSPLHF. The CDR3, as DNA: TGTGCCAGCAGTGGCGGGGCAGGGGCGGCCTCCTATAATTCACCCCTCCACTTT.

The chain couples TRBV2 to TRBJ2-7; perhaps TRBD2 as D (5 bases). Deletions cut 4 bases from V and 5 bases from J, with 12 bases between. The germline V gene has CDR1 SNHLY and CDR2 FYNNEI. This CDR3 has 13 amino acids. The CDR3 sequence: CASSGGSRHEQYV. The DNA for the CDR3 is TGTGCCAGCAGTGGAGGGTCCCGCCACGAGCAGTACGTC.

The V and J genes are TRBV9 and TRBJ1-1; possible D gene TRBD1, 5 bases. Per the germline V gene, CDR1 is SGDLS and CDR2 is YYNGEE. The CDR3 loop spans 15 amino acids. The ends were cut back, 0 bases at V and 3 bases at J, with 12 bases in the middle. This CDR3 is CASSVGPGIDTEAFF. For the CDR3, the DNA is TGTGCCAGCAGCGTAGGTCCAGGGATCGACACTGAAGCTTTCTTT.

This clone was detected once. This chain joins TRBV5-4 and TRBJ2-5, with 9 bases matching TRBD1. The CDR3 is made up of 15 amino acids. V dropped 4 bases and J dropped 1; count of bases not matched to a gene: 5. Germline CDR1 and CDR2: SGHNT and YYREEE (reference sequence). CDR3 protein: CASSDDRGSQETQYF. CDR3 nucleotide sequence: TGTGCCAGCAGCGATGACAGGGGGAGCCAAGAGACCCAGTACTTC.

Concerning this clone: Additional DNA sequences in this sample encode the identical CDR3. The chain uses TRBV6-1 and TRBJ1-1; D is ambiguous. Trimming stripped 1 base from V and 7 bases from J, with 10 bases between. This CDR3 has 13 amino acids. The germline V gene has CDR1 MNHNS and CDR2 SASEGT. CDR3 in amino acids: CASSEGDRGEAFF. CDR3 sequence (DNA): TGTGCCAGCAGTGAAGGGGATCGCGGTGAAGCTTTCTTT.

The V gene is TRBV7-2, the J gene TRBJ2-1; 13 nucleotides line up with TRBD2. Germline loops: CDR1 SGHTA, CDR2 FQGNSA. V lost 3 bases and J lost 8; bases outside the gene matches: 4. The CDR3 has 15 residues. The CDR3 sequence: CASSFSGLAGDEQFF. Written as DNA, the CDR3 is TGTGCCAGCAGCTTTTCAGGACTAGCGGGGGATGAGCAGTTCTTC.

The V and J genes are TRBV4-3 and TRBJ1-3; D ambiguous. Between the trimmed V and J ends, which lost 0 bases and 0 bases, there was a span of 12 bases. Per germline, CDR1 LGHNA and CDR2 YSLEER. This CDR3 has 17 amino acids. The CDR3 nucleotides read TGCGCCAGCAGCCAAGACTCCATTACCCACTCTGGAAACACCATATATTTT. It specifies CASSQDSITHSGNTIYF.

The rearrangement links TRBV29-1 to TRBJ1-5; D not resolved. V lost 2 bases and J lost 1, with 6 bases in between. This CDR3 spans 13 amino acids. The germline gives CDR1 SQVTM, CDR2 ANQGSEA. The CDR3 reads CSVETGSNQPQHF. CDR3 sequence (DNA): TGCAGCGTTGAAACTGGAAGCAATCAGCCCCAGCATTTT.

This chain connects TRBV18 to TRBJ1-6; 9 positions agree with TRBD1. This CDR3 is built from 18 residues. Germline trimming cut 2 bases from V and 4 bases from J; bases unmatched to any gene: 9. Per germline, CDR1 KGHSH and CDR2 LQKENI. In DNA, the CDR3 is TGTGCCAGCTCACCATCCGCCCCGGGACAGGGTTATAATTCACCCCTCCACTTT. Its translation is CASSPSAPGQGYNSPLHF.

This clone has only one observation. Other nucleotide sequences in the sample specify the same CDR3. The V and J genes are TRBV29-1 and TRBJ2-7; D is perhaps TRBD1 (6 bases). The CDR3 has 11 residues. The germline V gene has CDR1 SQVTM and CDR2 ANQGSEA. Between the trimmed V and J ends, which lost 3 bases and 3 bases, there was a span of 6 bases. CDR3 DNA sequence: TGCAGCGTTGAGGACAGCTACGAGCAGTACTTC. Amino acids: CSVEDSYEQYF.

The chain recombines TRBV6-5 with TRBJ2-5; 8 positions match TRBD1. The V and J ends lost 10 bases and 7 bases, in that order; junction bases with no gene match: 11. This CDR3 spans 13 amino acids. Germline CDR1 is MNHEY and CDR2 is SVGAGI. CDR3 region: CANRDRIPTTQYF. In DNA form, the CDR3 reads TGTGCCAACAGGGACAGGATTCCAACGACCCAGTACTTC.

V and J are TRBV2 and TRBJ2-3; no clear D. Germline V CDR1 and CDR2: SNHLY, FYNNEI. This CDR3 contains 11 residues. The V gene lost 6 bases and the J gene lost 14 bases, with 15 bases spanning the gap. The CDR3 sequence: CASSSSIIPYF. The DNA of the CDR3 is TGTGCCAGCAGCTCGTCCATAATTCCGTATTTT. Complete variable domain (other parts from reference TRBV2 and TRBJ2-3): EPEVTQTPSHQVTQMGQEVILRCVPISNHLYFYWYRQILGQKVEFLVSFYNNEISEKSEIFDDQFSVERPDGSNFTLKIRSTKLEDSAMYFCASSSSIIPYFGPGTRLTVL.